This note documents a single TCR beta chain sequence. This clonotype was counted a few times. Its antigen remains undetermined. No base quality information exists; no much larger clone differs at one position. Donors were a few dozen systemically healthy Caucasian individuals from Russia aged roughly 6 to 100 years. Each donor gave about 9.7 milliliters of peripheral blood, drawn into EDTA-treated Vacutainer tubes. Ficoll-Paque density-gradient centrifugation was used to isolate PBMCs, with at least 7 million per sample. Trizol reagent was used to extract total RNA from the PBMCs, yielding at least 5 micrograms per sample. For every donor, an aliquot of PBMCs went through flow cytometry to measure the percentages of naive CD45RAhigh/CD27high T cells. Trimming at the junction amounts to 3 bases on V and 4 bases on J, and the germline ends lie 9 bases apart. The cysteine opens and the phenylalanine closes a CDR3 of 13 amino acids. This entry keeps only the CDR3 DNA: 39 bases, framed from base 1. The germline V gene gives CDR1 as MDHEN and CDR2 as SYDVKM.

The data belong to a study of blood T cells in healthy people across ages (dated by TCRdb to about 2015). The study in broad terms: In model experiments, roughly one uniquely barcoded TCR beta cDNA molecule per two T cells was captured by template switching. The donors were divided into four age groups: young (average about 15 years), middle-aged (roughly 40), aged (62) and long-lived (about 90). Donors of different ages were randomly distributed across sequencing lanes to avoid experimental bias. Using the same blood draw, the study looked at two additional independent replicas of 1 million unique cDNA reads for two donors, one aged 18 to 30 and the other aged 80 or older. The study measured age-related changes in TCR beta repertoire diversity using deep sequencing normalized with unique cDNA molecular identifiers. Study-level results and caveats: The percentage of naive T cells measured by flow cytometry correlated strongly with observed TCR beta diversity. Because profiling used bulk unsorted PBMCs, naive and antigen-experienced compartments could not be compared conclusively. Because donor CMV infection status was unknown, age-related changes in expanded clonotypes were potentially confounded. The long-lived group showed more naive CD4+ T cells, fewer expanded clones and increased TCR diversity than the aged group, suggesting age selection. Total diversity estimates from one million sequenced T cells were considered lower bounds and underestimates. As age increased, observed TCR beta diversity per million T cells dropped in a roughly linear way, and a significant reduction was already evident by age 40.

Library prep was done by 5' RACE. Sequencing relied on an Illumina HiSeq 2500. A second roughly 7 to 12 cycle PCR used a sample-barcoded 5' primer and a J-beta primer mix. Each TCR beta cDNA molecule received a unique molecular identifier from a template-switch 5' adaptor carrying 12 random nucleotides. Each sample yielded at least 3 million CDR3-containing paired-end reads. First-strand cDNA synthesis was performed from all RNA using the Mint cDNA synthesis kit, with priming by a TRBC-specific oligonucleotide. All cDNA was treated with uracil-DNA glycosylase and then went through a first 18-cycle PCR with the universal primers M1SS and BC2_uni_R. In the source study's methods: Each sample was normalized by randomly selecting 1 million high-quality reads, each carrying a distinct molecular identifier. Reads with shared molecular identifiers were discarded instead of being binned into consensus sequences. MiTCR, with a Q25 quality threshold and the strictest error-elimination algorithm, was used for CDR3 identification, clonotype clustering and error correction. A nonparametric unseen species model using Euler transformation provided a lower-bound estimate of total TCR beta diversity. TCRdb passed the public sequencing reads through fastp at Q25 and MiXCR, retaining productive beta sequences. Rows are combined by CDR3 protein, so each entry shows the most common genes and DNA. These V and J calls are TCRdb output, not the study's own analysis. A total of some 800,000 distinct CDR3 sequences appear in this sample, about 42% of them only once. Around 21% of the sample is held by the ten biggest clonotypes.

This clonotype originated in a man in his 60s in good health. The sequenced sample consisted of blood. The sequence links TRBV28 to TRBJ1-2, with the identity of the D gene unclear. The CDR3 reads CASSFPAVYGYTF. The DNA sequence follows: TGTGCCAGCAGTTTCCCAGCTGTCTATGGCTACACCTTC.